This is a list of T cell receptor beta chains from one sample in a study of post-analysis software for immune sequencing data. Each CDR3 protein is one row after TCRdb ran MiXCR on the PCR reads. The sample consists of some 800,000 distinct CDR3 sequences, just over 45% of them appearing once. Sequenced sample: blood. Receptors were obtained from a girl aged 5 to 17 with multiple sclerosis. CDR3s include the opening cysteine and the closing phenylalanine or tryptophan. D genes are given only for firm matches. Expanded clones get a size class; other rows say once, few or many, or leave the size out.

few | TRBJ2-7 | TRBV7-6 | TRBD1 | CASSARPGQGVDEQYF | TGTGCCAGCAGCGCTCGTCCGGGACAGGGTGTCGACGAGCAGTACTTC
NA | TRBJ1-2 | TRBV9 | NA | CASSARLGFPLDYGYTF | TGTGCCAGCAGCGCCCGCTTGGGGTTTCCCCTAGACTATGGCTACACCTTC
NA | TRBJ1-5 | TRBV6-5 | NA | CASSSTGQGLNQPQHF | TGTGCCAGCAGTTCCACGGGGCAGGGCCTCAATCAGCCCCAGCATTTT
NA | TRBJ2-1 | TRBV20-1 | TRBD2 | CSATPSTSGNFNEQFF | TGCAGTGCTACGCCGTCCACTAGCGGGAACTTCAATGAGCAGTTCTTC
NA | TRBJ1-1 | TRBV6-6 | TRBD1 | CASSRDRERAFF | TGTGCCAGCAGTCGGGACAGGGAACGAGCTTTCTTT
NA | TRBJ2-3 | TRBV28 | NA | CASSLLQSITDTQYF | TGTGCCAGCAGTTTATTACAGTCGATCACAGATACGCAGTATTTT
NA | TRBJ2-7 | TRBV27 | TRBD2 | CASSLSITGGLYEQYF | TGTGCCAGCAGTTTATCGATTACGGGAGGACTCTACGAGCAGTACTTC
few | TRBJ2-1 | TRBV7-2 | NA | CASSLESLGGVHEQFF | TGTGCCAGCAGCTTAGAGAGTCTAGGGGGGGTCCATGAGCAGTTCTTC
NA | TRBJ2-1 | TRBV3-1 | NA | CASSQRDTYNEQFF | TGTGCCAGCAGCCAGAGAGACACCTACAATGAGCAGTTCTTC
NA | TRBJ2-1 | TRBV5-1 | TRBD2 | CASRGLAGGNEQFF | TGCGCCAGCAGAGGACTAGCGGGAGGGAATGAGCAGTTCTTC
NA | TRBJ2-1 | TRBV7-8 | NA | CASSLVGGLSSYNEQFF | TGTGCCAGCAGCTTAGTGGGCGGCTTGAGCTCCTACAATGAGCAGTTCTTC
NA | TRBJ2-7 | TRBV4-2 | TRBD1 | CASSHPGQASYEQYF | TGTGCCAGCAGCCACCCCGGACAGGCCTCCTACGAGCAGTACTTC
NA | TRBJ2-5 | TRBV7-8 | NA | CASSLVRSDPYF | TGTGCCAGCAGCTTAGTCCGTTCGGATCCGTACTTC
NA | TRBJ2-3 | TRBV29-1 | TRBD2 | CSVDREGDTQYF | TGCAGCGTTGACAGGGAGGGAGATACGCAGTATTTT
few | TRBJ1-1 | TRBV25-1 | NA | CASQQFGGEAFF | TGTGCCAGCCAACAGTTCGGGGGTGAAGCTTTCTTT
NA | TRBJ1-2 | TRBV12-3/TRBV12-4 | TRBD1 | CASSLSGGFGYTF | TGTGCCAGCAGTTTATCAGGGGGCTTTGGCTACACCTTC
NA | TRBJ2-3 | TRBV20-1 | NA | CSAARWSTDTQYF | TGCAGTGCTGCCCGGTGGAGCACAGATACGCAGTATTTT
NA | TRBJ2-7 | TRBV6-2/TRBV6-3 | NA | CASRFPVREQYF | TGTGCCAGCAGATTTCCCGTCCGCGAGCAGTACTTC
few | TRBJ1-2 | TRBV12-3/TRBV12-4 | NA | CASSLSRSGYTF | TGTGCCAGCAGTTTATCCAGGAGTGGCTACACCTTC
NA | TRBJ2-1 | TRBV15 | TRBD2 | CATSRAGGSSYEQFF | TGTGCCACCAGCAGGGCGGGGGGCTCTTCTTATGAGCAGTTCTTC
NA | TRBJ1-2 | TRBV12-3/TRBV12-4 | NA | CASSPGTSTTGYTF | TGTGCCAGCAGCCCCGGGACGTCAACAACGGGCTACACCTTC
few | TRBJ2-3 | TRBV29-1 | NA | CSVVDTVNTQYF | TGCAGCGTGGTGGACACTGTGAATACGCAGTATTTT
NA | TRBJ2-1 | TRBV6-1 | NA | CASRTRHEQFF | TGTGCCAGCAGAACTCGTCATGAGCAGTTCTTC
NA | TRBJ1-1 | TRBV20-1 | NA | CSAGWGDTEAFF | TGCAGTGCTGGTTGGGGGGACACTGAAGCTTTCTTT
NA | TRBJ2-5 | TRBV7-8 | TRBD1 | CASSYLQGAETQYF | TGTGCCAGCAGCTACCTCCAGGGGGCAGAGACCCAGTACTTC
few | TRBJ2-3 | TRBV20-1 | NA | CSALMGSGPVDTQYF | TGCAGTGCCTTAATGGGGAGCGGCCCAGTGGATACGCAGTATTTT
NA | TRBJ1-2 | TRBV6-1 | TRBD1 | CASSADRDYGYIF | TGTGCCAGCAGCGCGGACAGGGACTATGGCTACATCTTC
many | TRBJ2-7 | TRBV20-1 | TRBD2 | CSAYSGSSSPEQYF | TGCAGTGCTTATAGCGGGAGTTCGTCCCCCGAGCAGTACTTC
NA | TRBJ1-1 | TRBV9 | TRBD1 | CASSPSQGSDTEAFF | TGTGCCAGCAGCCCATCACAGGGGAGTGACACTGAAGCTTTCTTT
NA | TRBJ2-3 | TRBV7-7 | NA | CASSLGAYPSTDTQYF | TGTGCTAGCAGCCTTGGGGCATACCCTAGCACAGATACGCAGTATTTT
NA | TRBJ2-7 | TRBV25-1 | TRBD2 | CASEGTSYEQYF | TGTGCCAGCGAAGGGACTAGCTACGAGCAGTACTTC
NA | TRBJ2-6 | TRBV7-2 | NA | CASGSSSGANVLTF | TGTGCCAGCGGATCATCCTCTGGGGCCAACGTCCTGACTTTC
NA | TRBJ2-1 | TRBV12-5 | TRBD1 | CASGPDRGNEQFF | TGTGCTAGTGGCCCGGACAGGGGAAATGAGCAGTTCTTC
few | TRBJ2-7 | TRBV7-3 | NA | CASSTVGGYEQYF | TGTGCCAGCAGCACCGTAGGGGGCTACGAGCAGTACTTC
NA | TRBJ2-1 | TRBV12-3/TRBV12-4 | TRBD2 | CASSLGLWGGRPYNEQFF | TGTGCCAGCAGTTTAGGCTTGTGGGGCGGGAGGCCTTACAATGAGCAGTTCTTC
many | TRBJ2-3 | TRBV29-1 | NA | CSVWWVSDTQYF | TGCAGCGTTTGGTGGGTCTCGGATACGCAGTATTTT
NA | TRBJ1-5 | TRBV12-3/TRBV12-4 | NA | CASSLSGKEHQPQHF | TGTGCCAGCAGTTTATCGGGGAAGGAGCATCAGCCCCAGCATTTT
NA | TRBJ1-2 | TRBV6-5 | TRBD1 | CASSYPTGQGGFYGYTF | TGTGCCAGCAGTTACCCCACGGGGCAGGGGGGCTTCTATGGCTACACCTTC
NA | TRBJ2-3 | TRBV12-3/TRBV12-4 | NA | CASSPIPNADTQYF | TGTGCCAGCAGTCCCATCCCCAACGCAGATACGCAGTATTTT
NA | TRBJ2-1 | TRBV11-2 | TRBD2 | CASSLRASGIYNEQFF | TGTGCCAGCAGCTTAAGGGCTAGCGGTATCTACAATGAGCAGTTCTTC
NA | TRBJ2-3 | TRBV7-2 | NA | CASAPQSETDTQYF | TGTGCCAGCGCCCCCCAATCAGAGACAGATACGCAGTATTTT
NA | TRBJ2-1 | TRBV15 | TRBD2 | CATSNHGTSGTNEQFF | TGCGCCACCAGCAACCACGGGACTAGCGGGACCAATGAGCAGTTCTTC
NA | TRBJ2-7 | TRBV9 | TRBD2 | CASSVATRGAEQYF | TGTGCCAGCAGCGTAGCTACGCGGGGGGCCGAGCAGTACTTC
few | TRBJ2-1 | TRBV29-1 | TRBD1 | CSVEKGADEQFF | TGCAGCGTTGAGAAGGGGGCGGATGAGCAGTTCTTC
few | TRBJ1-2 | TRBV10-3 | TRBD1 | CAIRGQGHGYTF | TGTGCCATCAGGGGACAGGGGCATGGCTACACCTTC
NA | TRBJ2-5 | TRBV5-1 | NA | CASSQDSPFQETQYF | TGCGCCAGCAGCCAGGACTCCCCCTTTCAAGAGACCCAGTACTTC
NA | TRBJ1-1 | TRBV7-2 | NA | CASSWKTEAFF | TGTGCCAGCAGCTGGAAGACTGAAGCTTTCTTT
NA | TRBJ2-3 | TRBV7-2 | TRBD2 | CASSLVRLAGGLGNTQYF | TGTGCCAGCAGCTTAGTAAGGCTAGCGGGAGGGTTAGGAAATACGCAGTATTTT
NA | TRBJ2-7 | TRBV4-3 | NA | CASSQVRQGPYEQYF | TGCGCCAGCAGCCAAGTGAGGCAGGGGCCGTACGAGCAGTACTTC
once | TRBJ1-1 | TRBV7-6 | NA | CASSLDAEQGTEAFF | TGTGCCAGCAGCTTAGATGCTGAGCAGGGCACTGAAGCTTTCTTT
few | TRBJ1-2 | TRBV29-1 | NA | CSATGAGQPYGYTF | TGCAGCGCAACCGGGGCCGGACAGCCCTATGGCTACACCTTC
few | TRBJ2-3 | TRBV5-1 | NA | CASSDQGDPSTDTQYF | TGCGCCAGCAGCGACCAGGGAGATCCGAGCACAGATACGCAGTATTTT
NA | TRBJ1-2 | TRBV21-1 | NA | CASSPHVPELLTYGYTF | TGTGCCAGCAGCCCCCATGTCCCGGAGTTACTTACCTATGGCTACACCTTC
NA | TRBJ1-5 | TRBV18 | NA | CASSLTEDQPQHF | TGTGCCAGCTCACTAACGGAAGATCAGCCCCAGCATTTT
NA | TRBJ2-7 | TRBV20-1 | NA | CSAGLLGALYEQYF | TGCAGTGCCGGTCTATTAGGAGCCCTCTACGAGCAGTACTTC
NA | TRBJ1-6 | TRBV9 | NA | CASSVLGYNSPLHF | TGTGCCAGCAGCGTGCTGGGGTATAATTCACCCCTCCACTTT
few | TRBJ2-5 | TRBV18 | TRBD2 | CASSPPIGVAGLQETQYF | TGTGCCAGCTCACCACCGATTGGAGTAGCGGGCCTCCAAGAGACCCAGTACTTC